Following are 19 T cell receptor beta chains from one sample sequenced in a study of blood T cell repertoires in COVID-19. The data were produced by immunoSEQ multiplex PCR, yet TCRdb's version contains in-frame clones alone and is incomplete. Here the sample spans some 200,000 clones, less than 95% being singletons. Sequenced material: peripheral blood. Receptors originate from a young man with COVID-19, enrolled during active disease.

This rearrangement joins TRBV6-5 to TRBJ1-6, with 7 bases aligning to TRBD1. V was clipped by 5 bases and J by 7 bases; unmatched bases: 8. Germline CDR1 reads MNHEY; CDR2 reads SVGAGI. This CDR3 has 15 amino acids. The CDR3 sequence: CASSTTQGYNSPLHF. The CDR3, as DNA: TGTGCCAGCAGTACTACACAGGGGTACAATTCACCCCTCCACTTT.

The CDR3 protein is CASSVGTVNTGELFF. The CDR3 bases are TGTGCCAGCAGCGTAGGGACAGTAAACACCGGGGAGCTGTTTTTT. The chain combines TRBV9 with TRBJ2-2, with D possibly matching TRBD1 (6 bases). The CDR3 has 15 residues. Germline V gene sequence: CDR1 SGDLS, CDR2 YYNGEE. The V gene lost 0 bases and the J gene lost 2 bases, with 8 bases spanning the gap.

In DNA, the CDR3 is TGCGCCAGCAGCCAAGATGTTTACCAGGGGGATTGGCCCCAGCATTTT. Translation: CASSQDVYQGDWPQHF. The rearrangement links TRBV4-1 to TRBJ1-5, with 7 bases identical to TRBD1. The CDR3 covers 16 residues. Germline values: CDR1 MGHRA, CDR2 YSYEKL. J lost 9 bases, V lost 0 bases, and 11 bases had no gene match.

This chain's CDR3 is CASSDPGLPLRAFF. DNA for the CDR3: TGTGCCAGCAGTGACCCCGGACTCCCGTTACGAGCTTTCTTT. This chain joins TRBV2 and TRBJ1-1; D gene unclear. The CDR3 has 14 residues. Germline V CDR1 and CDR2: SNHLY, FYNNEI. Trimming took off 3 bases at V and 10 bases at J, with 18 bases between the two ends.

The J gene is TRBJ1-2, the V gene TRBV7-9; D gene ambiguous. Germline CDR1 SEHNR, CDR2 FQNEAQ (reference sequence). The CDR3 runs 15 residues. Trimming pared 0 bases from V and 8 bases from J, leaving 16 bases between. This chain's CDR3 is CASSLADPTVRGYTF. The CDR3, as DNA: TGTGCCAGCAGCTTAGCCGACCCTACCGTGAGGGGCTACACCTTC.

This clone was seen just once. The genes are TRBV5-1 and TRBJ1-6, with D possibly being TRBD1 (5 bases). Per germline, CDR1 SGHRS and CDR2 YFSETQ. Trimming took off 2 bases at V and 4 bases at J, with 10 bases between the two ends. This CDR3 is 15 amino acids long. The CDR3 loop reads CASSFGHIYNSPLHF. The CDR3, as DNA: TGCGCCAGCAGCTTTGGACATATTTATAATTCACCCCTCCACTTT.

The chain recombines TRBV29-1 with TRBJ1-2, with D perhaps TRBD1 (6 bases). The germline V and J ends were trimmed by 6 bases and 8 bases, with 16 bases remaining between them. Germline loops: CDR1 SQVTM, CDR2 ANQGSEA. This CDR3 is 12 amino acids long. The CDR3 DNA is TGCAGCGTGACGACAGGCGTGGGCGGCTACACCTTC. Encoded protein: CSVTTGVGGYTF.

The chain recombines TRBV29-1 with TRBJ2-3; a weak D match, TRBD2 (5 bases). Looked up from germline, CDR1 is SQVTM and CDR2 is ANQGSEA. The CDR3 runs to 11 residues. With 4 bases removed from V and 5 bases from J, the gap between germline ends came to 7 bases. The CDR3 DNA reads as TGCAGCGTTGGGGAGAGAGATACGCAGTATTTT. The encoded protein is CSVGERDTQYF.

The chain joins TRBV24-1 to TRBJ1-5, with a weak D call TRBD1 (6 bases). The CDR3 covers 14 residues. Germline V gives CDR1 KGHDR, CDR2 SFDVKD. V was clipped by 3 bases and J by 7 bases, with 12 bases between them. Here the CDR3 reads CATSDLPGVQPQHF. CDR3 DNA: TGTGCCACCAGTGATCTCCCAGGGGTCCAGCCCCAGCATTTT.

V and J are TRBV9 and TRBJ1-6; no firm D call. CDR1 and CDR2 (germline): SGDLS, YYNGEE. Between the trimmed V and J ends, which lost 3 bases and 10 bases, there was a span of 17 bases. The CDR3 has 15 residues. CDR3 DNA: TGTGCCAGCAGCGCACACAAACTAAATTCATCACCCCTCCACTTT. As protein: CASSAHKLNSSPLHF.

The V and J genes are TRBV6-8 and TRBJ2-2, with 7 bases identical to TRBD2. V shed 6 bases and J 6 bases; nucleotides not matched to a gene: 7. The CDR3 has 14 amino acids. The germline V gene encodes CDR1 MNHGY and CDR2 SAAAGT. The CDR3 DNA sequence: TGTGCCAGCAGCCCTCTCGGGGGGTCCGGGGAGCTGTTTTTT. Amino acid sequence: CASSPLGGSGELFF.

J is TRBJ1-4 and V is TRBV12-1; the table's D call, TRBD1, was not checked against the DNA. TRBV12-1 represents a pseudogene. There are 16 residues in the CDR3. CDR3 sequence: CASSLGQGATNEKLFF. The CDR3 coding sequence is TGTGCCAGCAGCCTTGGACAGGGTGCAACTAATGAAAAACTGTTTTTT.

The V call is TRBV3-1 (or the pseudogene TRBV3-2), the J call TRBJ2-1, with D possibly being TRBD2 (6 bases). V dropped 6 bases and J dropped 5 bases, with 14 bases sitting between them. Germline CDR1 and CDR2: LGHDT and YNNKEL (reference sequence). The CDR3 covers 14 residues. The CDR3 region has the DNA TGTGCCAGCAGGGCGGGGAGCCTACACAATGAGCAGTTCTTC. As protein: CASRAGSLHNEQFF.

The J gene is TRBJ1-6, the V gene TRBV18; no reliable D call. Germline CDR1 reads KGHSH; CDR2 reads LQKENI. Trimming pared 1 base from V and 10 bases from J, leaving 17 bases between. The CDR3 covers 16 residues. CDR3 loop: CASSPLHSGEGSPLHF. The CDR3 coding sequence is TGTGCCAGCTCACCACTGCACTCCGGGGAGGGATCACCCCTCCACTTT.

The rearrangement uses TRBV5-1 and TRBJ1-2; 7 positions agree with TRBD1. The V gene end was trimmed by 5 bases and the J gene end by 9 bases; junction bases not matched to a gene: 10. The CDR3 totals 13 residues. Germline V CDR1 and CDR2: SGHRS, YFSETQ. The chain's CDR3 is CASRPQTGESYTF. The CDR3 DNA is TGCGCCAGCAGACCACAAACAGGGGAGAGCTACACCTTC.

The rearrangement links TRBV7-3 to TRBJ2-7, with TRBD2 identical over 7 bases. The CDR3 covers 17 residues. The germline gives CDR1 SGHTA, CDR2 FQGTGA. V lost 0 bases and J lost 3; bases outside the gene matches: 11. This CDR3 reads CASSLTGPSGTNYEQYF. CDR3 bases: TGTGCCAGCAGCTTAACGGGGCCTAGCGGAACCAACTACGAGCAGTACTTC.

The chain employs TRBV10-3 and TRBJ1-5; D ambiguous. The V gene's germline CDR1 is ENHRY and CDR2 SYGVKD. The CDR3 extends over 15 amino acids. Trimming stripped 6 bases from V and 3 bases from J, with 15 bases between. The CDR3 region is CAISPQSGSNQPQHF. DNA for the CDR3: TGTGCCATCAGCCCCCAGTCAGGATCCAATCAGCCCCAGCATTTT.

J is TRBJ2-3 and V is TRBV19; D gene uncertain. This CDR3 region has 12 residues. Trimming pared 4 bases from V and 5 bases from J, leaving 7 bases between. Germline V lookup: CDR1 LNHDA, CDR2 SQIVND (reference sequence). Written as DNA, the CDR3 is TGTGCCAGTAGTAACACACAAGATACGCAGTATTTT. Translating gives CASSNTQDTQYF. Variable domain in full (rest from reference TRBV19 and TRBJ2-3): DGGITQSPKYLFRKEGQNVTLSCEQNLNHDAMYWYRQDPGQGLRLIYYSQIVNDFQKGDIAEGYSVSREKKESFPLTVTSAQKNPTAFYLCASSNTQDTQYFGPGTRLTVL.

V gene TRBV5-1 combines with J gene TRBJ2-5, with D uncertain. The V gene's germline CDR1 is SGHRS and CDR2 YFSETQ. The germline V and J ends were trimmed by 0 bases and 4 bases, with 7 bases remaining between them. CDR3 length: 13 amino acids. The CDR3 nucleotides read TGCGCCAGCAGCTTGGAGGCAGGAGAGACCCAGTACTTC. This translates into CASSLEAGETQYF.